This T cell receptor beta chain was captured by sequencing in a study of shared clonotypes between healthy human individuals. The protocol was immunoSEQ multiplex PCR, while the TCRdb copy is restricted to in-frame clones and leaves out a portion. Of hundreds of thousands of clones listed, 55% to 75% are singletons. The CDR3 covers 14 residues. Germline V gene lookup returns CDR1 SGHVS and CDR2 FQNEAQ. V was cut by 7 bases and J by 3 bases, with 13 bases left in between. The material sequenced was memory CD4+ T cells sorted from blood. Subset in this sample: CD45RA-negative fraction. The rearrangement links TRBV7-8 to TRBJ2-4; D uncertain. This clonotype originated in a woman aged 25 to 45 in good health. The CDR3 bases are TGTGCCAGCAACCCTAGGGCCTACAAAAACATTCAGTACTTC. Amino acid sequence: CASNPRAYKNIQYF. Based on the CDR3 plus reference TRBV7-8 and TRBJ2-4, the full variable domain is GAGVSQSPRYKVAKRGQDVALRCDPISGHVSLFWYQQALGQGPEFLTYFQNEAQLDKSGLPSDRFFAERPEGSVSTLKIQRTQQEDSAVYLCASNPRAYKNIQYFGAGTRLSVL.